The 10 T cell receptor beta chains below come from one sample, sequenced in a study of cytomegalovirus exposure and HLA in healthy donors. The PCR had 60 Vbeta and 13 Jbeta primers. Using immunoSEQ multiplex PCR, the repertoire was profiled, and TCRdb retains in-frame clones only, with some absent. The table shows fewer than 250,000 clones, with roughly 85% occurring only once. Sequenced material: PBMCs. Receptors were obtained from a male donor in good health and CMV-seronegative.

This sequence joins TRBV9 and TRBJ2-7; maybe TRBD2 (7 bases). Per germline, CDR1 SGDLS and CDR2 YYNGEE. The CDR3 totals 16 residues. V shed 0 bases and J shed 0 bases, with 13 bases lying between them. CDR3 DNA sequence: TGTGCCAGCAGCGTAGCGGAGGCGGGGGCCTCCTACGAGCAGTACTTC. This gives the protein CASSVAEAGASYEQYF.

This chain connects TRBV9 to TRBJ2-7, with TRBD1 as a possible D gene (6 bases). V lost 2 bases and J 0 bases, leaving 9 bases between the germline ends. CDR1 SGDLS and CDR2 YYNGEE come from the germline V gene. This CDR3 has 14 amino acids. CDR3 protein: CASSVQGYSYEQYF. CDR3 bases: TGTGCCAGCAGCGTGCAGGGGTACTCCTACGAGCAGTACTTC.

This rearrangement joins TRBV5-1 to TRBJ1-3; D uncertain. CDR1 and CDR2 from the germline V gene are SGHRS and YFSETQ. The germline V and J ends were trimmed by 2 bases and 0 bases, with 12 bases remaining between them. The CDR3 length is 16 residues. In DNA, the CDR3 is TGCGCCAGCAGCTTTCGAGAACAGTCCTCTGGAAACACCATATATTTT. Residues: CASSFREQSSGNTIYF.

In this sample, this clone turned up once. The V gene is TRBV4-1, the J gene TRBJ1-2; D remains unclear. Germline V gene sequence: CDR1 MGHRA, CDR2 YSYEKL. The length of the CDR3 is 12 residues. V lost 8 bases and J lost 7, with 14 bases in between. The CDR3 DNA sequence: TGCGCCAGCGGCTTTCCGGGTCTTGGCTACACCTTC. Its translation: CASGFPGLGYTF.

V and J are TRBV7-2 and TRBJ1-2; no firm D call. This CDR3 is 13 amino acids long. Trimming shortened V by 2 bases and J by 4 bases, and 8 bases separated the two germline ends. The V gene's germline CDR1 is SGHTA and CDR2 FQGNSA. The CDR3 DNA is TGTGCCAGCAGCTTAAACAGCTTCTATGGCTACACCTTC. Translation gives CASSLNSFYGYTF.

In its sample, this clone was seen a few times. This chain connects TRBV5-1 to TRBJ2-7; tentatively, D is TRBD2 (7 bases). Germline V lookup: CDR1 SGHRS, CDR2 YFSETQ. CDR3 length equals 14 residues. The V gene lost 5 bases and the J gene lost 3 bases, with 15 bases spanning the gap. The CDR3 region has the DNA TGCGCCAGCAGGGAACCCGGGGGGCTCTACGAGCAGTACTTC. It yields the protein CASREPGGLYEQYF.

The chain joins TRBV28 to TRBJ1-5; D ambiguous. The V and J ends lost 5 bases and 7 bases respectively, with 9 bases between them. This CDR3 contains 12 residues. From germline, CDR1 is MDHEN and CDR2 SYDVKM. The CDR3 region has the DNA TGTGCCAGCAGTCCCCCTATGCAGCCCCAGCATTTT. Protein sequence: CASSPPMQPQHF.

This chain uses TRBV11-2 with TRBJ2-7, with 7 bases identical to TRBD1. V lost 2 bases, J lost 2 bases, and 3 bases stayed unmatched. Germline CDR1 and CDR2: SGHAT and FQNNGV. This CDR3 has 14 residues. CDR3 in DNA: TGTGCCAGCAGCTTACGGGACAGACCCTACGAGCAGTACTTC. Amino acids: CASSLRDRPYEQYF.

The V gene is TRBV14, the J gene TRBJ2-1; the match to TRBD1 covers 8 bases. This CDR3 has 16 amino acids. Germline CDR1 reads SGHDN; CDR2 reads FVKESK. J lost 6 bases, V lost 3 bases, and 10 bases had no gene match. The CDR3: CASSHWGQANFNEQFF. The CDR3 DNA follows: TGTGCCAGCAGCCATTGGGGACAGGCAAATTTCAATGAGCAGTTCTTC.

The V call is TRBV5-1, the J call TRBJ1-6; 8 nucleotides align to TRBD1. Trimming at V came to 3 bases and at J to 8 bases, leaving 19 bases not matched to a gene. The germline V gene encodes CDR1 SGHRS and CDR2 YFSETQ. The CDR3 length is 19 residues. CDR3: CASSSRPVDRVVPDSPLHF. The CDR3 nucleotides are TGCGCCAGCAGCTCCCGACCGGTGGACAGGGTTGTTCCCGATTCACCCCTCCACTTT.